The clone carrying this TCR beta chain came up a few times. The entry originates in a study of blood T cell repertoires in COVID-19. With 5 bases removed from V and 7 bases from J, the gap between germline ends came to 9 bases. The CDR3 has 12 residues. Germline CDR1 is MNHNY and CDR2 is SVGAGI (reference sequence). The method was immunoSEQ multiplex PCR; TCRdb's version includes in-frame clones alone and lacks a portion of them. This sample has over 75,000 clones, with roughly 88% found just once. Input material: peripheral blood. The receptor was derived from a woman aged 50 to 60 with acute or convalescent COVID-19. This chain connects TRBV6-6 to TRBJ1-5; D not resolved. CDR3 sequence (DNA): TGTGCCAGCAGTCCCTGGGCCCAGCCCCAGCATTTT. As protein: CASSPWAQPQHF.